The TCR beta chain under discussion was sequenced for a study of control samples from healthy donors and cancer patients. CDR3 length: 17 residues. CDR1 LGHDT and CDR2 YNNKEL come from the germline V gene (reference sequence). J was trimmed by 5 bases and V by 0 bases; bases with no gene match: 9. The protocol was immunoSEQ multiplex PCR, while the TCRdb copy is restricted to in-frame clones and leaves out a portion. The table shows over 150,000 clones, with just under 95% occurring only once. Sample: blood. The V gene is TRBV3-1 (or the pseudogene TRBV3-2), the J gene TRBJ2-3; 9 bases map to TRBD1. This clonotype originated in a young man in good health. CDR3 sequence: CASSQDFRTGEGDTQYF. In DNA, the CDR3 is TGTGCCAGCAGCCAAGATTTCCGGACAGGGGAAGGAGATACGCAGTATTTT.